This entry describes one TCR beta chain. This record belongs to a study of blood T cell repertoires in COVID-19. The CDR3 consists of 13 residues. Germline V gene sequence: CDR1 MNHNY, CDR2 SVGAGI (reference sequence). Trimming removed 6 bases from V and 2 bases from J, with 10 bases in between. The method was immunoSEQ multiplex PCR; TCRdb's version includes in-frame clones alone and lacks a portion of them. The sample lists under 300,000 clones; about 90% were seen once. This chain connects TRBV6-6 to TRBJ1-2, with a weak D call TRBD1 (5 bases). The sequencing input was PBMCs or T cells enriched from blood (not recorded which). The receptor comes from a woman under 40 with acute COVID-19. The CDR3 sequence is CASSRDRNYGYTF. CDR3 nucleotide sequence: TGTGCCAGCAGCCGCGACAGAAACTATGGCTACACCTTC.